This TCR beta chain was identified during a study of persistence of HIV-infected CD4 T cells. Looking at the study overall: CD4+ T cells responding to CMV or HIV-1 Gag were isolated. Up to roughly 180 mL blood was drawn at multiple time points; a couple of donors had single-time leukapheresis.

The immunoSEQ assay was version 4, run in survey mode. Profiling relied on immunoSEQ multiplex PCR, and the TCRdb table lists in-frame clones only, not all of them. The repertoire holds around 28,000 clones, with over 65% as singletons. In the case of this clone: The antigen is undetermined. Other nucleotide sequences from this sample produce the same CDR3.

V lost 0 bases, J lost 2 bases, and 9 bases lay in between. This CDR3 is built from 15 residues. The V gene's germline CDR1 is SGHRS and CDR2 YFSETQ. The stimulus was lysate of CMV-infected fibroblasts, around 10 ug/mL. CD40L-negative CD69-negative CD45RO-high memory CD4+ T cells were sorted as populations depleted of antigen-responding cells. This clonotype was sampled from an adult woman with HIV who was CMV-seropositive. The chain couples TRBV5-1 to TRBJ1-5; D gene ambiguous. The specimen was CD4+ T cells sorted from PBMCs after roughly 19-hour stimulation, collected from a patient who received antiretroviral therapy. The CDR3 region has the DNA TGCGCCAGCAGCTTGGGGCCGGAGGGCAATCAGCCCCAGCATTTT. This sequence encodes CASSLGPEGNQPQHF.